The source of this T cell receptor beta chain is a study of T cells in Graves' hyperthyroidism and ophthalmopathy. The CDR3 is made up of 14 amino acids. CDR1 is MNHNS and CDR2 is SASEGT in the germline V gene. Trimming removed 3 bases at V and 6 bases at J, with 12 bases between. It was RNA transcripts that yielded the amplified TCR beta CDR3 regions. Carried out on the TCR CDR3, a first-round RT-PCR used the HTBI primer set. TCRdb redid the calling of the multiplex PCR reads with MiXCR, one entry per CDR3 protein. The repertoire consists of around 290,000 distinct CDR3 sequences, with approximately 13% occurring once and the leading ten covering 7% to 9.5%. Findings and caveats of the study: Most thyroid clonotypes with frequency above 0.001 were detected in blood. The model foresaw ophthalmopathy a median around 6.4 months prior to onset.

In patients aged 18 to 65, hyperthyroidism was newly diagnosed, with duration under 2 months. A patient was excluded if there was uncontrolled infection, other autoimmune disease, pregnancy or lactation. This clonotype occurred many times. What it recognizes is unknown. Sequencing was performed on blood. The genes are TRBV6-1 and TRBJ2-1; no clear D. The sequence came from a woman between 40 and 50 years old with Graves' hyperthyroidism. In nucleotides, the CDR3 is TGTGCCAGCAGTGAGCCTTGGTCCGCCAATGAGCAGTTCTTC. Its protein is CASSEPWSANEQFF.